The rows below give T cell receptor beta chains drawn from one sample of a study of sequential checkpoint blockade in melanoma. TCRdb's copy holds only in-frame clones and misses some; the assay was immunoSEQ multiplex PCR. The sample includes 20,000 or so clones, 73% of them seen just once. Sequences were derived from CD8+ T cells sorted from blood (inferred from file names), sampled from a patient given nivolumab and ipilimumab in sequence. These receptors all come from a human donor with melanoma. Both conserved end residues are part of each CDR3. The D gene is left open where the match is weak. Some rows have no size entry. The others give once, few or many, or a class for an expanded clone.

>TRBJ2-5|TRBD2|TRBV9|.
TGTGCCAGCAGCGTAGCCGATTGGGGAGGGGAGACCCAGTACTTC
CASSVADWGGETQYF
>TRBJ1-1|.|TRBV7-9|.
TGTGCCAGCAGCTTACTGGACAGTCCCAACACTGAAGCTTTCTTT
CASSLLDSPNTEAFF
>TRBJ2-7|TRBD1|TRBV19|.
TGTGCCAGTAGTCCGTGGACAGGGAAGGGCGAGCAGTACTTC
CASSPWTGKGEQYF
>TRBJ1-5|TRBD1|TRBV19|.
TGTGCCAGTACCCCTGGGACAGGGAACAATCAGCCCCAGCATTTT
CASTPGTGNNQPQHF
>TRBJ2-1|TRBD2|TRBV4-2|.
TGTGCCAGCAGCCAAGGACACGGGACTAGCGGGACTTACAATGAGCAGTTCTTC
CASSQGHGTSGTYNEQFF
>TRBJ1-2|.|TRBV4-1|.
TGCGCCAGCAGCCAAAGTACAGCCTATGGCTACACCTTC
CASSQSTAYGYTF
>TRBJ2-7|.|TRBV5-6|.
TGTGCCAGCAGCGACCCCGGGACAACCTACGAGCAGTACTTC
CASSDPGTTYEQYF
>TRBJ1-1|TRBD1|TRBV14|once
TGTGCCAGCAGCCACGGACAGGAACCTGAAGCTTTCTTT
CASSHGQEPEAFF
>TRBJ2-7|.|TRBV7-8|once
TGTGCCAGCAGCTTAGGCAGGGTGGGCTACGAGCAGTACTTC
CASSLGRVGYEQYF
>TRBJ2-7|.|TRBV13|few
TGTGCCAGCAGTTACTCGGACACCTACGAGCAGTACTTC
CASSYSDTYEQYF
>TRBJ2-1|.|TRBV21-1|.
TGTGCCAGCAGCCACGGGGGTCAGGGGTTCTTC
CASSHGGQGFF
>TRBJ2-3|.|TRBV9|.
TGTGCCAGCAGCTCTTACCCAAGCCGGGGATTCACAGATACGCAGTATTTT
CASSSYPSRGFTDTQYF
>TRBJ2-7|TRBD1|TRBV18|.
TGTGCCAGCTCACCTCTAATAATTGACAGGGGGGAGCGTTCGGGCGAGCAGTACTTC
CASSPLIIDRGERSGEQYF
>TRBJ2-5|TRBD1|TRBV27|.
TGTGCCAGCGGATTCCGCGGACAGGGCGAAGAGCAGTACTTC
CASGFRGQGEEQYF
>TRBJ2-7|.|TRBV27|.
TGTGCCAGCAGTTTAGCGGCCCATCCCTCCTACGAGCAGTACTTC
CASSLAAHPSYEQYF
>TRBJ2-1|.|TRBV6-1|.
TGTGCCAGCAGTGGAAATTCAGGGGTACAGCAGTTCTTC
CASSGNSGVQQFF
>TRBJ2-6|.|TRBV28|.
TGTGCCAGCAGTAAAGTATCGAGCTCTGGGGCCAACGTCCTGACTTTC
CASSKVSSSGANVLTF
>TRBJ2-3|TRBD2|TRBV5-6|.
TGTGCCAGCAGCTTGGTCGGTAGCGGGATTTCTAGCACAGATACGCAGTATTTT
CASSLVGSGISSTDTQYF
>TRBJ2-5|.|TRBV7-9|.
TGTGCCAGCAGCTTAGGAGGTGGGCAAGAGACCCAGTACTTC
CASSLGGGQETQYF
>TRBJ2-1|TRBD2|TRBV4-3|.
TGCGCCAGCAGCCAATACGTGCGGGAGTATGGCAATGAGCAGTTCTTC
CASSQYVREYGNEQFF
>TRBJ2-1|.|TRBV5-1|.
TGCGCCAGCAGCCCCAACAATGAGCAGTTCTTC
CASSPNNEQFF
>TRBJ2-7|TRBD1|TRBV7-2|few
TGTGCCAGCAGCTTGCGGTGGGGGACAGGTCCTCGGGAGCAGTACTTC
CASSLRWGTGPREQYF
>TRBJ1-5|.|TRBV5-6|.
TGTGCCAGCAGCTTGGGTGGGCATCAGCCCCAGCATTTT
CASSLGGHQPQHF
>TRBJ2-2|TRBD2|TRBV4-2|.
TGTGCCAGCAGCCCGGGACTAGCGGGAGTAACGAACACCGGGGAGCTGTTTTTT
CASSPGLAGVTNTGELFF
>TRBJ2-7|TRBD1|TRBV2|.
TGTGCCAGCAGACTGGGACAGTCCTACGAGCAGTACTTC
CASRLGQSYEQYF
>TRBJ2-7|TRBD2|TRBV18|few
TGTGCCAGCTCACCGATGACTAGCGGGAGCAGCTCCTACGAGCAGTACTTC
CASSPMTSGSSSYEQYF
>TRBJ2-7|TRBD2|TRBV9|.
TGTGCCAGCAGCCCCGGGGGGGGCGTCGACGAGCAGTACTTC
CASSPGGGVDEQYF
>TRBJ1-5|.|TRBV5-6|.
TGTGCCAGCAGCTTGGGAACAACTACTAGCAATCAGCCCCAGCATTTT
CASSLGTTTSNQPQHF
>TRBJ2-5|TRBD2|TRBV13|few
TGTGCCAGCAGCCGGGGGGGCGGGGAGACCCAGTACTTC
CASSRGGGETQYF
>TRBJ2-1|TRBD2|TRBV9|.
TGTGCCAGCAGCCATAAATCCGGGACTAGTGAAGGGAATGAGCAGTTCTTC
CASSHKSGTSEGNEQFF
>TRBJ2-2|.|TRBV10-1|.
TGCGCCAGCATGGGGGGTGGCTTCACCGGGGAGCTGTTTTTT
CASMGGGFTGELFF
>TRBJ2-2|.|TRBV11-2|few
TGTGCCAGCAGCCGAAGGGGCAACACCGGGGAGCTGTTTTTT
CASSRRGNTGELFF